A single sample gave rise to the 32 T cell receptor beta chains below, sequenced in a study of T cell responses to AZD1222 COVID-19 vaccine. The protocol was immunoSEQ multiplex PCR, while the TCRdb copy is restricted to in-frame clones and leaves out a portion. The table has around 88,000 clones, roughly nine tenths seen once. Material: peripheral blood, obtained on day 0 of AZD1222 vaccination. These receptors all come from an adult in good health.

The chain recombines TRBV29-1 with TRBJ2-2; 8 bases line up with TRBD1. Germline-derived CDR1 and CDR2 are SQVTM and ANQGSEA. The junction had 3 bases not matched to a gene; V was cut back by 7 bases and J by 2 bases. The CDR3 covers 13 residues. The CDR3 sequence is CSGDRGNTGELFF. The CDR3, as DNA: TGCAGCGGTGACAGGGGAAACACCGGGGAGCTGTTTTTT.

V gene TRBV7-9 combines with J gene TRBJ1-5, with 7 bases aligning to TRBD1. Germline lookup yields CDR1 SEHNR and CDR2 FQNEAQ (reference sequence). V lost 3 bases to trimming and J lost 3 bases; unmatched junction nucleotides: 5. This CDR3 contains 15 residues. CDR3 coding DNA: TGTGCCAGCAGCTTTAGTGGGACAGTCAATCAGCCCCAGCATTTT. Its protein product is CASSFSGTVNQPQHF.

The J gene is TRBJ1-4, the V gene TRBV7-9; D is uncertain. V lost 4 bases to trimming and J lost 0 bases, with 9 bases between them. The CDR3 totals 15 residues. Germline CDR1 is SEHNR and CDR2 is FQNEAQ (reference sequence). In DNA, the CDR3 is TGTGCCAGCAGCTCCGGAGTTGCAACTAATGAAAAACTGTTTTTT. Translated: CASSSGVATNEKLFF.

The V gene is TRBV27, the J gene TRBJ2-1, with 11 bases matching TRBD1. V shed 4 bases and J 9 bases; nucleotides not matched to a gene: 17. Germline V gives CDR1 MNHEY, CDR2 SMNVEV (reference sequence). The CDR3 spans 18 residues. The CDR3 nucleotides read TGTGCCAGCAGTTCCACCACCTCGGACAGGGGGCCTTTGGGTGAGCAGTTCTTC. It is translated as CASSSTTSDRGPLGEQFF.

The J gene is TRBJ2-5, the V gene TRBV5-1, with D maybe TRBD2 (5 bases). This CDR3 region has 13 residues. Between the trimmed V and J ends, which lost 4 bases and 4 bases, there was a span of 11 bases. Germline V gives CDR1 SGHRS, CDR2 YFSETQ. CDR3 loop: CASSTGSIETQYF. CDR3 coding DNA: TGCGCCAGCAGCACTGGGAGTATAGAGACCCAGTACTTC. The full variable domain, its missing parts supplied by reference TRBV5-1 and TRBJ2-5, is KAGVTQTPRYLIKTRGQQVTLSCSPISGHRSVSWYQQTPGQGLQFLFEYFSETQRNKGNFPGRFSGRQFSNSRSEMNVSTLELGDSALYLCASSTGSIETQYFGPGTRLLVL.

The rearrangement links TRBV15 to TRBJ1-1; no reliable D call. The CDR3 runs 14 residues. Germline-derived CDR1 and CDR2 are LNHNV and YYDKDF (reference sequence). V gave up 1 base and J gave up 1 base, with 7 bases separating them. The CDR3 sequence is CATSRVRQNTEAFF. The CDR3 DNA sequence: TGTGCCACCAGCAGAGTGAGACAGAACACTGAAGCTTTCTTT.

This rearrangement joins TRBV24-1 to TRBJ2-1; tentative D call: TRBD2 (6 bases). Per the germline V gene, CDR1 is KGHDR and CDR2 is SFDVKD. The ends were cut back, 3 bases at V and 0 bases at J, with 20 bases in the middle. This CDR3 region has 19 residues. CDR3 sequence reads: CATSDVIPGLKSSYNEQFF. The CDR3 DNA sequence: TGTGCCACCAGTGATGTTATCCCGGGACTCAAGAGCTCCTACAATGAGCAGTTCTTC.

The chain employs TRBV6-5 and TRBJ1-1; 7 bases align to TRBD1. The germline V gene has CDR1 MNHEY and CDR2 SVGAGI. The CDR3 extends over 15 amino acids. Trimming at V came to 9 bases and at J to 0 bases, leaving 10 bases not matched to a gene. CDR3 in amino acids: CASGRWDRLNTEAFF. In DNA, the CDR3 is TGTGCCAGTGGAAGATGGGACAGACTGAACACTGAAGCTTTCTTT.

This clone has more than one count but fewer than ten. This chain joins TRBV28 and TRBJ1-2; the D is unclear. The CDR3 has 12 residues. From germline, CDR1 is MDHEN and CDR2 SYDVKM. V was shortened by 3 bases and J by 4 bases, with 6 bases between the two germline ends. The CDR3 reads CASSFGGYGYTF. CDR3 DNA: TGTGCCAGCAGTTTTGGCGGCTATGGCTACACCTTC.

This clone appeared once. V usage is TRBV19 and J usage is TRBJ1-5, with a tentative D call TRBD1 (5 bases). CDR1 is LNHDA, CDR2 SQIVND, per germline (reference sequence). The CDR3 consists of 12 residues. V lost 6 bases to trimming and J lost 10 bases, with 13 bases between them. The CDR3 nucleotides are TGTGCCAGTAGCCCCGATCAGGGACCCCAGCATTTT. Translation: CASSPDQGPQHF.

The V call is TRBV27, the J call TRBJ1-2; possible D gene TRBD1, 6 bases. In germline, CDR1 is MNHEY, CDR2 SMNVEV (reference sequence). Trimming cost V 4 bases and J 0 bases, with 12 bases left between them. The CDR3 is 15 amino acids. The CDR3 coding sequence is TGTGCCAGCAGTTCAGGTGGACAGCCTAACTATGGCTACACCTTC. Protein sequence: CASSSGGQPNYGYTF.

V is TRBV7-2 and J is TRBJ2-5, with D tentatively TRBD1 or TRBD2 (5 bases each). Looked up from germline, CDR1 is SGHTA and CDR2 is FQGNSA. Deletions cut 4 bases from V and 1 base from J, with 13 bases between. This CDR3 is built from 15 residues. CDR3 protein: CASSSGPLPQETQYF. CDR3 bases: TGTGCCAGCAGCTCGGGGCCTCTACCCCAAGAGACCCAGTACTTC. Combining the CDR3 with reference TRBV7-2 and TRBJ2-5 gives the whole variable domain GAGVSQSPSNKVTEKGKDVELRCDPISGHTALYWYRQSLGQGLEFLIYFQGNSAPDKSGLPSDRFSAERTGGSVSTLTIQRTQQEDSAVYLCASSSGPLPQETQYFGPGTRLLVL.

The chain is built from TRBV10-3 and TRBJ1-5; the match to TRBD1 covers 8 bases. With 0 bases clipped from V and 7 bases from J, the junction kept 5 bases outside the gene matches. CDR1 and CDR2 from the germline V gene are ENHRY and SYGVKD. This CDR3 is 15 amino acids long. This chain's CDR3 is CAISESTGASQPQHF. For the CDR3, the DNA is TGTGCCATCAGTGAGTCGACAGGGGCGAGCCAGCCCCAGCATTTT.

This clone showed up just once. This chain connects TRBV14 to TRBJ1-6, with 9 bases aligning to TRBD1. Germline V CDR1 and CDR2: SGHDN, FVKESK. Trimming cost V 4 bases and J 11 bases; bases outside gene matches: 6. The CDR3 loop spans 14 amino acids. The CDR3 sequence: CASSPGQGTAPLHF. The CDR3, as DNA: TGTGCCAGCAGCCCGGGACAGGGTACGGCACCCCTCCACTTT.

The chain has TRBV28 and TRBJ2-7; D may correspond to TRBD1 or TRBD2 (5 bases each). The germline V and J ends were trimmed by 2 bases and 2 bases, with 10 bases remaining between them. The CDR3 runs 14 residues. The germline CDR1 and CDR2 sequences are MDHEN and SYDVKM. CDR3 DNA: TGTGCCAGCAGTTTAACTGGGGGACCCTACGAGCAGTACTTC. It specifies CASSLTGGPYEQYF.

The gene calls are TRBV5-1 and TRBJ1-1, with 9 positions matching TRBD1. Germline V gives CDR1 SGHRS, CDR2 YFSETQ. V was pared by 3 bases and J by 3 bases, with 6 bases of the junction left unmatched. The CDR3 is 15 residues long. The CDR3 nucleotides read TGCGCCAGCAGCTGGGGGGACAGGGACTACACTGAAGCTTTCTTT. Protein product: CASSWGDRDYTEAFF.

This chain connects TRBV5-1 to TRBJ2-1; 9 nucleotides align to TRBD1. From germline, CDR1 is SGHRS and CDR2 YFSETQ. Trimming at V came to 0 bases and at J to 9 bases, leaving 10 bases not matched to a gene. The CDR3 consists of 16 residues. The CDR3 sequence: CASSLAPGQGGIEQFF. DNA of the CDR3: TGCGCCAGCAGCTTGGCTCCGGGACAGGGAGGTATTGAGCAGTTCTTC.

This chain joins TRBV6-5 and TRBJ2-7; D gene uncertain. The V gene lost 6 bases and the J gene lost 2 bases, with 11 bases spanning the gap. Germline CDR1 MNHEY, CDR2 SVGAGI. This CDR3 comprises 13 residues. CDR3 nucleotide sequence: TGTGCCAGCAGAAAGGGTGGTCCCTACGAGCAGTACTTC. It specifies CASRKGGPYEQYF.

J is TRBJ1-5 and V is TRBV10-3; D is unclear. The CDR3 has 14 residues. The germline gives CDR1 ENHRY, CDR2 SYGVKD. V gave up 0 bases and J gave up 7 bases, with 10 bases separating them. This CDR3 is CAISESVGGQPQHF. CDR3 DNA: TGTGCCATCAGTGAGTCTGTGGGCGGGCAGCCCCAGCATTTT.

The chain's CDR3 is CASSQVWAPSYEQYF. CDR3 in DNA: TGTGCCAGCAGCCAAGTCTGGGCGCCGTCGTACGAGCAGTACTTC. The V gene is TRBV3-1 (or the pseudogene TRBV3-2), the J gene TRBJ2-7, with D unclear. The CDR3 is 15 amino acids. Germline loops: CDR1 LGHDT, CDR2 YNNKEL (reference sequence). V dropped 1 base and J dropped 4 bases, with 14 bases sitting between them.

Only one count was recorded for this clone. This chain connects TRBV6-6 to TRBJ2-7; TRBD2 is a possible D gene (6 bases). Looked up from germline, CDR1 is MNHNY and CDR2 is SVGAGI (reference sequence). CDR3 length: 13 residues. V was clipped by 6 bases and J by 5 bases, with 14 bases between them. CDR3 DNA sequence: TGTGCCAGCAGCCCGCTGACTAGGAACGAGCAGTACTTC. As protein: CASSPLTRNEQYF.

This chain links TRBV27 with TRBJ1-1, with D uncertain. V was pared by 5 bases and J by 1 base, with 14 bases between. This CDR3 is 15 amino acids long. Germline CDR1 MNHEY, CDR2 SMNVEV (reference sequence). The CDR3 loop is CASSRAPGSNTEAFF. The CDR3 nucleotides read TGTGCCAGCAGTCGCGCCCCGGGGTCGAACACTGAAGCTTTCTTT.

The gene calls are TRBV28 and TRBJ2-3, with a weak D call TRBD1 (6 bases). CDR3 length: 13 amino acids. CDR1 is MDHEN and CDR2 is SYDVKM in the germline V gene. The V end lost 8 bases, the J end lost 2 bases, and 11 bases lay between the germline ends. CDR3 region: CASGTGITDTQYF. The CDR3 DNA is TGTGCCAGCGGAACAGGGATCACAGATACGCAGTATTTT.

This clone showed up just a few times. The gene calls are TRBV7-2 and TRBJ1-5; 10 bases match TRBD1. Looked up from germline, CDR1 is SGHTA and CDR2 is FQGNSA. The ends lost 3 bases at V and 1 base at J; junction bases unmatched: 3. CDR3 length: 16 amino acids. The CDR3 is CASSFRTGGSNQPQHF. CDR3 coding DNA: TGTGCCAGCAGCTTCCGGACAGGGGGAAGCAATCAGCCCCAGCATTTT.

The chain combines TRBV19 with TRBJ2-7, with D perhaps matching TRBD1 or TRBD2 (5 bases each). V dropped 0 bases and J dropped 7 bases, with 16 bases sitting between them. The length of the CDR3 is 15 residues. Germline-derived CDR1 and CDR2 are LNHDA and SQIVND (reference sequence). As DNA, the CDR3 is TGTGCCAGTAGTATAGATTCGGGACCCTCCTTAGAGCAGTACTTC. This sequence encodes CASSIDSGPSLEQYF.

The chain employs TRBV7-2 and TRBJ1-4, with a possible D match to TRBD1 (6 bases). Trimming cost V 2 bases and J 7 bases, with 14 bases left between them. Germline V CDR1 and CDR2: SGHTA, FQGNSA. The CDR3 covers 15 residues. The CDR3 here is CASSLIGGLGEKLFF. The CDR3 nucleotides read TGTGCCAGCAGCTTAATCGGGGGGCTGGGTGAAAAACTGTTTTTT. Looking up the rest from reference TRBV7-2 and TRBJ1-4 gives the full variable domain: GAGVSQSPSNKVTEKGKDVELRCDPISGHTALYWYRQSLGQGLEFLIYFQGNSAPDKSGLPSDRFSAERTGGSVSTLTIQRTQQEDSAVYLCASSLIGGLGEKLFFGSGTQLSVL.

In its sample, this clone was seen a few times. The CDR3 DNA follows: TGTGCCAGTAGTCGACAGGGGGCCCAGGGACAGCCCCAGCATTTT. Protein sequence: CASSRQGAQGQPQHF. The rearrangement uses TRBV19 and TRBJ1-5; 10 bases agree with TRBD1. The germline gives CDR1 LNHDA, CDR2 SQIVND (reference sequence). The CDR3 runs to 15 residues. The J segment lost 7 bases and the V segment lost 5 bases, leaving 8 bases of the junction unmatched.

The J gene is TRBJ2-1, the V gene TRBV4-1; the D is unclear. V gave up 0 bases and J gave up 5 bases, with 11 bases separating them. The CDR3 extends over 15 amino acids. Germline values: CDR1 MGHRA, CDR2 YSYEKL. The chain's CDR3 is CASSQDGVANNEQFF. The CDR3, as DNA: TGCGCCAGCAGCCAAGATGGCGTAGCCAACAATGAGCAGTTCTTC.

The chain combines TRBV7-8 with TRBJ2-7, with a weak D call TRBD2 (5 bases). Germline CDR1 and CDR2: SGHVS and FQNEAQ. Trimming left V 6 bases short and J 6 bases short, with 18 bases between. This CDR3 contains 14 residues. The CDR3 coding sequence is TGTGCCAGCAGGGGGTTTAGGACCGGGATCGAGCAGTACTTC. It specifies CASRGFRTGIEQYF.

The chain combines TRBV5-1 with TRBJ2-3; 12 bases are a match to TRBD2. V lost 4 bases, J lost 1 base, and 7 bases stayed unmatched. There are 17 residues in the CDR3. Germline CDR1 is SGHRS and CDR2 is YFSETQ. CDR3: CASSAGLAGSGTDTQYF. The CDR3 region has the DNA TGCGCCAGCAGCGCGGGACTAGCGGGCTCCGGCACAGATACGCAGTATTTT.

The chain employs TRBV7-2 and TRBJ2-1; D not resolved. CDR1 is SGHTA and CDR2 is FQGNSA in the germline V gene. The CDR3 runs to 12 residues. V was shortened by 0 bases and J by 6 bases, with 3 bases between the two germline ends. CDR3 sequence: CASSLAPNEQFF. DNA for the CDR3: TGTGCCAGCAGCTTAGCGCCCAATGAGCAGTTCTTC.

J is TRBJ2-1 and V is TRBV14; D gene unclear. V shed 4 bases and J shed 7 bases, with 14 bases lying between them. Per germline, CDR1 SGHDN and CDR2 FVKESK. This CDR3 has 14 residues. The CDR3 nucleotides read TGTGCCAGCAGCCCGATTTGGTCCCTGAATGAGCAGTTCTTC. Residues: CASSPIWSLNEQFF.